This T cell receptor beta chain was recorded in a study of T cells after yellow fever vaccination. Notes on the study in general: Just a small share of clonotypes turned up in the CD4 compartment as well as the CD8 compartment.

Details on this clonotype: Its target is unknown.

After removal of 3 bases from V and 4 bases from J, the junction contained 7 bases not matched to a gene. CDR3 size: 16 residues. From germline, CDR1 is SGHDN and CDR2 FVKESK. TCRdb reanalysed the 5' RACE reads using MiXCR and keeps one entry per CDR3 protein. Of about 74,000 distinct CDR3 sequences in the sample, more than 5.5% were seen once. Sample: CD8+ T cells sorted from PBMCs, taken 5 days after the first yellow fever vaccination. This TCR came from a young man who received the YFV17D yellow fever vaccine. V usage is TRBV14 and J usage is TRBJ1-3; 9 nucleotides align to TRBD1. CDR3 DNA sequence: TGTGCCAGCAGCCACCCGACAGGGGGAATCGGAAACACCATATATTTT. Translated: CASSHPTGGIGNTIYF.